This T cell receptor (beta chain) was identified in a study of blood T cells in healthy people across ages. Broader study findings: Estimates of total diversity, which came from one million sequenced T cells, were considered to be underestimates.

The study drew donors from healthy Caucasian individuals in Russia aged roughly 6 to 95. Next came a second PCR, run for about 7 to 12 cycles, which used a sample-barcoded 5' primer along with a J-beta primer mix. Unique molecular identifiers of 12 random nucleotides labeled each cDNA. TCRdb passed the 5' RACE reads through MiXCR, listing each CDR3 protein once. Of 600,000 to 1,000,000 distinct CDR3 sequences listed, 20% to 30% are singletons. With 5 bases removed from V and 6 bases from J, the gap between germline ends came to 22 bases. This CDR3 comprises 15 residues. Germline CDR1 reads SQVTM; CDR2 reads ANQGSEA. Of note for this clonotype: Its antigen remains unidentified.

The data also belong to a second study, concerning T cells of mothers and their children. This second report adds: Per child, around 3 million TCR beta CDR3 reads were obtained, against over 9 million per mother.

The chain is built from TRBV29-1 and TRBJ2-5; no reliable D call. The TCR comes from a boy aged 5-17 years in good health. The specimen sequenced was blood. The CDR3 sequence: CSVPQRGRSLQTQYF. CDR3 nucleotide sequence: TGCAGCGTTCCCCAGCGAGGACGGAGTCTCCAGACCCAGTACTTC.